One sample yielded the 28 T cell receptor beta chains listed below, sequenced in a study of T cell responses to AZD1222 COVID-19 vaccine (dated by TCRdb to the early 2020s). Preparation of the library involved the immunoSEQ multiplex PCR assay. TCRdb's version of the immuneACCESS table is confined to in-frame rearrangements and falls short of the full clone set. An unresolved V gene accounts for under half of the shortfall where checked; the remainder is of unknown origin. In this sample the table shows 95,000 to 150,000 clones, around 90% of which occur a single time. The ten biggest clones cover 8.4% of the sample. The time point label here, explained by the study, means: baseline before first vaccination. The sample was peripheral blood, taken on day 0 of AZD1222 vaccination. The receptor set was obtained from an adult in good health.

This clone has a single count. The V and J genes are TRBV27 and TRBJ1-1; 9 bases are shared with TRBD1. CDR1 is MNHEY and CDR2 is SMNVEV in the germline V gene (reference sequence). V dropped 4 bases and J dropped 6; count of bases not matched to a gene: 9. This CDR3 comprises 15 residues. CDR3 bases: TGTGCCAGCAGTTCGTCGGGGACAGGGATCGCTGAAGCTTTCTTT. Its protein is CASSSSGTGIAEAFF.

The rearrangement joins TRBV5-1 to TRBJ1-2; TRBD1 aligns across 10 bases. The CDR3 sequence is 15 residues long. J was trimmed by 4 bases and V by 3 bases; bases with no gene match: 6. Germline CDR1 is SGHRS and CDR2 is YFSETQ. In DNA form, the CDR3 reads TGCGCCAGCAGCTCGGAGACAGGGGGCGGCTATGGCTACACCTTC. Protein product: CASSSETGGGYGYTF.

This chain joins TRBV2 and TRBJ1-1; D unresolved. CDR3 size: 14 residues. Trimming pared 4 bases from V and 1 base from J, leaving 10 bases between. Germline V gene lookup returns CDR1 SNHLY and CDR2 FYNNEI. CDR3 nucleotides: TGTGCCAGCAGTGGTAGCTCCACGAACACTGAAGCTTTCTTT. It encodes CASSGSSTNTEAFF.

This chain joins TRBV12-3 or TRBV12-4 and TRBJ1-2, with a tentative D call TRBD1 (6 bases). The CDR3 is made up of 11 amino acids. V was shortened by 5 bases and J by 6 bases, with 7 bases between the two germline ends. The CDR3 DNA sequence: TGTGCCAGCAGTCGGACAGATGGCTACACCTTC. This sequence encodes CASSRTDGYTF.

The V call is TRBV20-1, the J call TRBJ1-5, with 7 bases aligning to TRBD1. Germline-derived CDR1 and CDR2 are DFQATT and SNEGSKA (reference sequence). The trim removed 6 bases at V and 5 bases at J, leaving 10 bases unmatched. The CDR3 runs 14 residues. The CDR3 nucleotides are TGCAGTGCCAGTAGGGACAGTGGCGATCAGCCCCAGCATTTT. Amino acid sequence: CSASRDSGDQPQHF.

This chain links TRBV30 with TRBJ1-3; D not resolved. The CDR3 covers 13 residues. Trimming pared 6 bases from V and 0 bases from J, leaving 9 bases between. Germline assignment: CDR1 GTSNPN and CDR2 SVGIG (reference sequence). The DNA of the CDR3 is TGTGCCTGCGCCCTGAGCTCTGGAAACACCATATATTTT. It codes for CACALSSGNTIYF.

The chain is built from TRBV28 and TRBJ1-2; D remains ambiguous. This CDR3 comprises 14 residues. CDR1 and CDR2 from the germline V gene are MDHEN and SYDVKM. The germline V and J ends were trimmed by 6 bases and 3 bases, with 14 bases remaining between them. CDR3 region: CASSLNTEYYGYTF. The DNA for the CDR3 is TGTGCCAGCAGCCTCAACACAGAGTACTATGGCTACACCTTC.

This clone has a handful of counts. The chain has TRBV6-1 and TRBJ1-2, with no clear D. The CDR3 has 12 residues. In germline, CDR1 is MNHNS, CDR2 SASEGT. The germline V and J ends were trimmed by 2 bases and 4 bases, with 5 bases remaining between them. The CDR3 reads CASSEIPYGYTF. CDR3 in DNA: TGTGCCAGCAGTGAAATTCCCTATGGCTACACCTTC.

V is TRBV19 and J is TRBJ1-5, with 7 bases lining up with TRBD1. Germline lookup yields CDR1 LNHDA and CDR2 SQIVND (reference sequence). The CDR3 extends over 16 amino acids. V dropped 4 bases and J dropped 0; count of bases not matched to a gene: 6. The CDR3 sequence: CASSTTGTYSNQPQHF. The CDR3 DNA reads as TGTGCCAGTAGTACGACAGGGACCTATAGCAATCAGCCCCAGCATTTT.

The chain is built from TRBV7-6 and TRBJ2-7, with D possibly TRBD2 on 6 matching bases. The CDR3 loop spans 16 amino acids. Trimming removed 1 base at V and 0 bases at J, with 13 bases between. Germline-derived CDR1 and CDR2 are SGHVS and FNYEAQ. The CDR3 DNA reads as TGTGCCAGCAGCTTAGGGAGGGGAACCAGCTCCTACGAGCAGTACTTC. This encodes CASSLGRGTSSYEQYF.

The chain is built from TRBV15 and TRBJ1-2; D remains ambiguous. This CDR3 comprises 14 residues. Germline assignment: CDR1 LNHNV and CDR2 YYDKDF (reference sequence). Trimming shortened V by 5 bases and J by 8 bases, and 18 bases separated the two germline ends. The CDR3 reads CATSHGRGRSGYTF. The DNA for the CDR3 is TGTGCCACCAGCCACGGACGAGGTAGGAGCGGCTACACCTTC.

The J gene is TRBJ1-5, the V gene TRBV6-5, with D hard to call. With 4 bases removed from V and 1 base from J, the gap between germline ends came to 8 bases. CDR3 size: 14 residues. From germline, CDR1 is MNHEY and CDR2 SVGAGI. The CDR3 sequence is CASSFLDSNQPQHF. For the CDR3, the DNA is TGTGCCAGCAGTTTCTTGGACAGCAATCAGCCCCAGCATTTT.

This clone was found once. This chain joins TRBV6-5 and TRBJ1-2, with a weak D call TRBD1 (5 bases). V shed 4 bases and J shed 2 bases, with 14 bases lying between them. Germline CDR1 MNHEY, CDR2 SVGAGI. The CDR3 is 15 amino acids. In nucleotides, the CDR3 is TGTGCCAGCAGTTGGGTGCAGGGCGAAAACTATGGCTACACCTTC. Encoded protein: CASSWVQGENYGYTF.

This sequence joins TRBV28 and TRBJ2-3; 11 nucleotides match TRBD2. The ends lost 6 bases at V and 4 bases at J; junction bases unmatched: 6. The CDR3 is 15 amino acids. Germline lookup yields CDR1 MDHEN and CDR2 SYDVKM. The CDR3 is CASRPLAGGADTQYF. As DNA, the CDR3 is TGTGCCAGCAGACCTCTAGCGGGAGGCGCAGATACGCAGTATTTT.

For the CDR3, the DNA is TGCAGCGTTGATGGGACAGGACTCACCGGGGAGCTGTTTTTT. It is translated as CSVDGTGLTGELFF. V and J are TRBV29-1 and TRBJ2-2, with 8 bases identical to TRBD1. This CDR3 comprises 14 residues. Germline V lookup: CDR1 SQVTM, CDR2 ANQGSEA. Unmatched junction bases numbered 4, after V lost 3 bases and J lost 4 bases.

A single count supports this clone. J is TRBJ1-3 and V is TRBV29-1; unclear D gene. This CDR3 region has 11 residues. Trimming stripped 5 bases from V and 7 bases from J, with 9 bases between. Germline loops: CDR1 SQVTM, CDR2 ANQGSEA. The CDR3: CSVWGGNTIYF. For the CDR3, the DNA is TGCAGCGTTTGGGGTGGGAACACCATATATTTT.

This chain connects TRBV5-5 to TRBJ2-7; the D gene is possibly TRBD1 (5 bases). The CDR3 is made up of 14 amino acids. The germline gives CDR1 SGHKS, CDR2 YYEKEE (reference sequence). The germline V and J ends were trimmed by 0 bases and 3 bases, with 10 bases remaining between them. In DNA, the CDR3 is TGTGCCAGCAGCTTGGACAGGAACCTCTACGAGCAGTACTTC. It translates to CASSLDRNLYEQYF.

The CDR3 DNA reads TGTGCCAGCAGTTTTTTTCGTGAAGCTTTCTTT. It yields the protein CASSFFREAFF. The chain employs TRBV28 and TRBJ1-1, with D hard to call. The CDR3 spans 11 residues. V was clipped by 3 bases and J by 7 bases, with 6 bases between them. The germline V gene has CDR1 MDHEN and CDR2 SYDVKM.

The rearrangement links TRBV21-1 to TRBJ2-3; the table assigns TRBD1, which was not confirmed against the DNA. TRBV21-1 has pseudogene status. The CDR3 is made up of 15 amino acids. CDR3 protein: CASSSPRASTDTQYF. The CDR3 DNA is TGTGCCAGCAGCAGTCCCAGGGCTAGCACAGATACGCAGTATTTT.

This chain uses TRBV15 with TRBJ2-2; 14 bases agree with TRBD2. CDR1 is LNHNV, CDR2 YYDKDF, per germline (reference sequence). The V and J ends lost 2 bases and 1 base, in that order; junction bases with no gene match: 3. The CDR3 loop spans 18 amino acids. The CDR3 here is CATSRRGLAGENTGELFF. Here the CDR3 DNA reads TGTGCCACCAGCAGAAGGGGACTAGCGGGGGAGAACACCGGGGAGCTGTTTTTT.

V gene TRBV5-6 combines with J gene TRBJ2-1, with 10 bases aligning to TRBD2. CDR1 SGHDT and CDR2 YYEEEE come from the germline V gene. The CDR3 sequence is 15 residues long. With 0 bases clipped from V and 12 bases from J, the junction kept 9 bases outside the gene matches. The CDR3 sequence: CASSLGSLAGVVQFF. CDR3 sequence (DNA): TGTGCCAGCAGCTTGGGTTCGCTAGCGGGAGTTGTGCAGTTCTTC. The complete variable domain, with remaining parts taken from reference TRBV5-6 and TRBJ2-1, reads DAGVTQSPTHLIKTRGQQVTLRCSPKSGHDTVSWYQQALGQGPQFIFQYYEEEERQRGNFPDRFSGHQFPNYSSELNVNALLLGDSALYLCASSLGSLAGVVQFFGPGTRLTVL.

V gene TRBV7-8 combines with J gene TRBJ1-1; maybe TRBD1 (5 bases). Deletions cut 7 bases from V and 5 bases from J, with 17 bases between. This CDR3 has 14 residues. Germline values: CDR1 SGHVS, CDR2 FQNEAQ. The CDR3, as DNA: TGTGCCAGCACCCCCCTGCCGGGGGGAACTGAAGCTTTCTTT. Its protein is CASTPLPGGTEAFF.

The V and J genes are TRBV7-9 and TRBJ1-2; maybe TRBD1 (6 bases). The germline V and J ends were trimmed by 6 bases and 2 bases, with 10 bases remaining between them. CDR1 SEHNR and CDR2 FQNEAQ come from the germline V gene (reference sequence). This CDR3 is 13 amino acids long. CDR3 coding DNA: TGTGCCAGCAGTCGCGGACAGAACTATGGCTACACCTTC. This encodes CASSRGQNYGYTF.

This chain connects TRBV3-1 (or the pseudogene TRBV3-2) to TRBJ2-2; the D gene is possibly TRBD1 (5 bases). Germline V gives CDR1 LGHDT, CDR2 YNNKEL (reference sequence). Trimming took 0 bases from V and 8 from J, leaving 10 bases between them. The CDR3 covers 14 residues. The CDR3 region has the DNA TGTGCCAGCAGCCAAGAAGGGGCTCTGGGGGAGCTGTTTTTT. Translation gives CASSQEGALGELFF.

The chain recombines TRBV19 with TRBJ2-5, with TRBD2 identical over 7 bases. Germline V gene sequence: CDR1 LNHDA, CDR2 SQIVND (reference sequence). The CDR3 extends over 14 amino acids. The V and J ends lost 2 bases and 4 bases, in that order; junction bases with no gene match: 4. CDR3 nucleotides: TGTGCCAGTAGTATAATCACGGGAGGAGAGACCCAGTACTTC. Translated, it gives CASSIITGGETQYF.

The rearrangement joins TRBV29-1 to TRBJ2-7; 12 nucleotides match TRBD2. Per the germline V gene, CDR1 is SQVTM and CDR2 is ANQGSEA. The ends lost 3 bases at V and 5 bases at J; junction bases unmatched: 5. The CDR3 covers 14 residues. The CDR3 spells CSVDGLAGLDEQYF. The CDR3 region has the DNA TGCAGCGTTGATGGACTAGCGGGACTCGACGAGCAGTACTTC.

The rearrangement uses TRBV4-1 and TRBJ2-3; a weak D match, TRBD1 (6 bases). V was trimmed by 3 bases and J by 0 bases, leaving 10 bases between them. Per germline, CDR1 MGHRA and CDR2 YSYEKL. The CDR3 loop spans 15 amino acids. The CDR3 DNA reads as TGCGCCAGCAGCCACCAAGACAGGAGCACAGATACGCAGTATTTT. This encodes CASSHQDRSTDTQYF.

The J gene is TRBJ1-3, the V gene TRBV11-2; D gene unclear. The germline V and J ends were trimmed by 0 bases and 4 bases, with 4 bases remaining between them. The germline gives CDR1 SGHAT, CDR2 FQNNGV. The CDR3 length is 13 residues. The CDR3 region has the DNA TGTGCCAGCAGCTTAGATACCGGAAACACCATATATTTT. This sequence encodes CASSLDTGNTIYF.